This T cell receptor beta chain was sequenced in a study of cytomegalovirus exposure and HLA in healthy donors. Whole-study findings and limits: Cytomegalovirus-associated status was assigned to roughly 160 TCR beta chains.

Germline CDR1 reads MGHRA; CDR2 reads YSYEKL. Trimming stripped 0 bases from V and 4 bases from J, with 9 bases between. The CDR3 has 14 amino acids. The donors were in the approximately 120-subject validation cohort; that cohort was separate from the approximately 670-subject first cohort. Sequenced by immunoSEQ multiplex PCR; TCRdb stores in-frame clones only, minus some. The sample has about 150,000 clones, 90% seen once. About this clone itself: Its matching antigen is unknown.

This chain joins TRBV4-1 and TRBJ1-2; weak D call: TRBD1 (5 bases). This clonotype was obtained from a woman aged 25 to 39 in good health and CMV-seropositive. Sequenced sample: PBMCs. The CDR3 DNA reads TGCGCCAGCAGCCAAGACAGGGTACTCTATGGCTACACCTTC. Translating gives CASSQDRVLYGYTF.